The 25 T cell receptor beta chains below come from one sample, sequenced in a study of cytomegalovirus exposure and HLA in healthy donors. The study ran its PCR with 60 Vbeta and 13 Jbeta primers. Produced via immunoSEQ multiplex PCR; TCRdb's table is partial and in-frame only. The table lists roughly 64,000 clones. Sequenced material: PBMCs. The receptors were sampled from a woman between 18 and 29 years old in good health and CMV-seronegative.

The chain uses TRBV5-4 and TRBJ2-2; 11 positions match TRBD1. Trimming removed 4 bases from V and 3 bases from J; junction bases left unmatched: 2. Germline V CDR1 and CDR2: SGHNT, YYREEE (reference sequence). The CDR3 runs 15 residues. In DNA form, the CDR3 reads TGTGCCAGCAGCAGGGGACAGGGGGACACCGGGGAGCTGTTTTTT. This translates into CASSRGQGDTGELFF.

The chain has TRBV10-3 and TRBJ2-5; 7 bases align to TRBD1. This CDR3 contains 15 residues. Unmatched junction bases numbered 6, after V lost 4 bases and J lost 1 base. Germline CDR1 and CDR2: ENHRY and SYGVKD. The CDR3 DNA is TGTGCCATCAGTGGGCAGGGACAGCGCCAAGAGACCCAGTACTTC. Translated, it gives CAISGQGQRQETQYF.

This clone is labeled medium-sized based on frequency. The chain is built from TRBV13 and TRBJ1-1, with 10 bases that match TRBD1. The CDR3 runs 16 residues. Trimming cost V 4 bases and J 1 base; bases outside gene matches: 6. Germline V CDR1 and CDR2: PRHDT, FYEKMQ (reference sequence). The CDR3, as DNA: TGTGCCAGCAGCTCTGGACAGGGGGTAACGAACACTGAAGCTTTCTTT. It yields the protein CASSSGQGVTNTEAFF.

The chain combines TRBV28 with TRBJ1-2; D not certain. From germline, CDR1 is MDHEN and CDR2 SYDVKM. V lost 4 bases, J lost 6 bases, and 9 bases lay in between. This CDR3 has 12 residues. The CDR3 nucleotides read TGTGCCAGCAGTTACGGAGTTAATGGCTACACCTTC. It specifies CASSYGVNGYTF.

The chain recombines TRBV10-3 with TRBJ2-3; D is uncertain. Trimming cost V 8 bases and J 3 bases, with 12 bases left between them. CDR1 and CDR2 from the germline V gene are ENHRY and SYGVKD. The CDR3 extends over 13 amino acids. The CDR3 bases are TGTGCCATCTCGTCCGGTGAGACAGATACGCAGTATTTT. Translating gives CAISSGETDTQYF.

The CDR3 DNA reads TGTGCCAGCAGCGTGGCACAGGTTAACACTGAAGCTTTCTTT. It is translated as CASSVAQVNTEAFF. The chain recombines TRBV9 with TRBJ1-1; TRBD1 is a possible D gene (5 bases). Germline values: CDR1 SGDLS, CDR2 YYNGEE. Trimming removed 2 bases at V and 2 bases at J, with 10 bases between. The CDR3 is 14 residues long.

The rearrangement uses TRBV30 and TRBJ1-1; no definite D call. The CDR3 has 19 residues. The germline gives CDR1 GTSNPN, CDR2 SVGIG (reference sequence). Trimming removed 0 bases from V and 1 base from J, with 24 bases in between. For the CDR3, the DNA is TGTGCCTGGAGTGTTCCGCCGCCCGAGAACCCCCTTCAGAACACTGAAGCTTTCTTT. Translated: CAWSVPPPENPLQNTEAFF. Full variable domain (outside the CDR3, taken from reference TRBV30 and TRBJ1-1): SQTIHQWPATLVQPVGSPLSLECTVEGTSNPNLYWYRQAAGRGLQLLFYSVGIGQISSEVPQNLSASRPQDRQFILSSKKLLLSDSGFYLCAWSVPPPENPLQNTEAFFGQGTRLTVV.

The chain is built from TRBV7-2 and TRBJ2-3, with D uncertain. CDR3 size: 12 residues. Trimming removed 5 bases from V and 10 bases from J, with 13 bases in between. Germline CDR1 reads SGHTA; CDR2 reads FQGNSA. The CDR3, as DNA: TGTGCCAGCAGCCTCCCGGTCGATCCGCAGTATTTT. Translation: CASSLPVDPQYF.

The CDR3 DNA is TGTGCCAGCAGCTTGTTAGGGGGCGGCACTGAAGCTTTCTTT. Amino acid sequence: CASSLLGGGTEAFF. The J gene is TRBJ1-1, the V gene TRBV7-3, with 7 bases matching TRBD1. Unmatched junction bases numbered 5, after V lost 3 bases and J lost 4 bases. There are 14 residues in the CDR3. Germline V gene sequence: CDR1 SGHTA, CDR2 FQGTGA.

The V gene is TRBV25-1, the J gene TRBJ1-4, with 11 bases matching TRBD1. Germline V lookup: CDR1 MGHDK, CDR2 SYGVNS. This CDR3 is built from 16 residues. V lost 7 bases, J lost 8 bases, and 12 bases stayed unmatched. CDR3 sequence: CASTTGTGGSVEKLFF. The CDR3, as DNA: TGTGCCAGCACGACCGGGACAGGGGGAAGTGTGGAAAAACTGTTTTTT.

The chain has TRBV9 and TRBJ2-1; TRBD2 might be the D (9 bases). The CDR3 is 19 amino acids. V was shortened by 4 bases and J by 3 bases, with 26 bases between the two germline ends. CDR1 is SGDLS and CDR2 is YYNGEE in the germline V gene. In DNA form, the CDR3 reads TGTGCCAGCAGCTCCGCAGGGGGCTTAAGGACTAGCGTCTACAATGAGCAGTTCTTC. It codes for CASSSAGGLRTSVYNEQFF.

The chain joins TRBV10-3 to TRBJ2-7, with 7 positions matching TRBD2. CDR3 length: 14 amino acids. V trimming: 0 bases; J trimming: 3 bases; junction bases outside the gene matches: 2. Looked up from germline, CDR1 is ENHRY and CDR2 is SYGVKD. CDR3 sequence: CAISESGGNYEQYF. Written as DNA, the CDR3 is TGTGCCATCAGTGAGTCGGGGGGGAACTACGAGCAGTACTTC.

The rearrangement joins TRBV7-9 to TRBJ2-7; 10 bases match TRBD1. Per the germline V gene, CDR1 is SEHNR and CDR2 is FQNEAQ (reference sequence). The CDR3 covers 18 residues. After removal of 5 bases from V and 0 bases from J, the junction contained 13 bases not matched to a gene. CDR3 in amino acids: CASSPRDRGSYGSYEQYF. CDR3 nucleotides: TGTGCCAGCAGCCCCCGGGACAGGGGAAGTTACGGCTCCTACGAGCAGTACTTC.

The rearrangement links TRBV11-3 to TRBJ2-7, with 9 nucleotides matching TRBD1. CDR3 length: 13 amino acids. V lost 4 bases, J lost 6 bases, and 4 bases stayed unmatched. Germline V gene sequence: CDR1 SGHNT, CDR2 YENEEA. DNA of the CDR3: TGTGCCAGCAGCTGGGGACAGGGCGGCGAGCAGTACTTC. Amino acids: CASSWGQGGEQYF.

J is TRBJ1-2 and V is TRBV4-1, with D unresolved. CDR1 is MGHRA, CDR2 YSYEKL, per germline. This CDR3 is 15 amino acids long. V lost 1 base and J lost 0, with 9 bases in between. Here the CDR3 DNA reads TGCGCCAGCAGCCAAGCCGAGGCGGCTAACTATGGCTACACCTTC. This gives the protein CASSQAEAANYGYTF.

The rearrangement links TRBV18 to TRBJ1-1, with unresolved D. Germline V gives CDR1 KGHSH, CDR2 LQKENI. V was cut by 6 bases and J by 5 bases, with 13 bases left in between. CDR3 length: 13 amino acids. CDR3: CASSAGTTTEAFF. The CDR3 DNA reads TGTGCCAGCTCCGCAGGAACAACAACTGAAGCTTTCTTT.

The chain employs TRBV2 and TRBJ1-2, with 8 bases matching TRBD1. Unmatched junction bases numbered 5, after V lost 5 bases and J lost 0 bases. This CDR3 has 15 residues. The germline V gene encodes CDR1 SNHLY and CDR2 FYNNEI. CDR3 DNA sequence: TGTGCCAGCAGTCCCCGACAGGGGCCTAACTATGGCTACACCTTC. Protein sequence: CASSPRQGPNYGYTF.

The CDR3: CSVGLAGFDNEQFF. The CDR3 DNA is TGCAGCGTAGGACTAGCGGGATTTGACAATGAGCAGTTCTTC. The J gene is TRBJ2-1, the V gene TRBV29-1, with 12 bases that match TRBD2. The length of the CDR3 is 14 residues. The V and J ends lost 6 bases and 5 bases, in that order; junction bases with no gene match: 5. Germline assignment: CDR1 SQVTM and CDR2 ANQGSEA.

The V call is TRBV5-4, the J call TRBJ2-2, with a possible D match to TRBD1 (5 bases). The CDR3 has 15 residues. The germline CDR1 and CDR2 sequences are SGHNT and YYREEE (reference sequence). Between the trimmed V and J ends, which lost 1 base and 8 bases, there was a span of 15 bases. CDR3 region: CASSLSSGKRGELFF. The CDR3 nucleotides read TGTGCCAGCAGCTTGTCTTCAGGGAAGAGGGGGGAGCTGTTTTTT.

The V gene is TRBV6-5, the J gene TRBJ2-7; D not certain. V was trimmed by 2 bases and J by 6 bases, leaving 11 bases between them. The CDR3 consists of 13 residues. Germline V gives CDR1 MNHEY, CDR2 SVGAGI. Here the CDR3 DNA reads TGTGCCAGCAGTTACGTTTTTAGTCGCGAGCAGTACTTC. Translation: CASSYVFSREQYF.

J is TRBJ2-7 and V is TRBV13; no definite D call. The germline V gene has CDR1 PRHDT and CDR2 FYEKMQ (reference sequence). This CDR3 comprises 18 residues. V was clipped by 1 base and J by 1 base, with 20 bases between them. This CDR3 is CASSLVGSGPPPSYEQYF. The DNA for the CDR3 is TGTGCCAGCAGCTTAGTAGGTTCAGGCCCCCCTCCATCCTACGAGCAGTACTTC.

The V and J genes are TRBV18 and TRBJ1-5; 9 nucleotides align to TRBD1. CDR1 is KGHSH, CDR2 LQKENI, per germline. The V segment lost 6 bases and the J segment 5 bases; nucleotides outside the gene matches: 8. CDR3 length equals 15 residues. CDR3 DNA sequence: TGTGCCAGCTCCCAAACTACAGGGGGCGATCAGCCCCAGCATTTT. Protein: CASSQTTGGDQPQHF. The whole variable domain, remainder taken from reference TRBV18 and TRBJ1-5, is NAGVMQNPRHLVRRRGQEARLRCSPMKGHSHVYWYRQLPEEGLKFMVYLQKENIIDESGMPKERFSAEFPKEGPSILRIQQVVRGDSAAYFCASSQTTGGDQPQHFGDGTRLSIL.

V is TRBV5-1 and J is TRBJ2-5; D may be TRBD2 (6 bases). V was pared by 4 bases and J by 2 bases, with 9 bases between. Germline loops: CDR1 SGHRS, CDR2 YFSETQ. The CDR3 is 13 residues long. The CDR3 protein is CASSPGLQETQYF. DNA for the CDR3: TGCGCCAGCAGCCCGGGACTTCAAGAGACCCAGTACTTC.

The J gene is TRBJ1-4, the V gene TRBV2, with 8 bases that match TRBD1. With V trimmed by 7 bases and J by 1 base, 2 bases remained unmatched. Germline V lookup: CDR1 SNHLY, CDR2 FYNNEI. CDR3 size: 14 residues. CDR3 loop: CASTQGETNEKLFF. The CDR3 bases are TGTGCCAGCACACAGGGGGAAACTAATGAAAAACTGTTTTTT.

The chain links TRBV5-1 to TRBJ1-4; weak D call: TRBD1 (6 bases). Germline CDR1 and CDR2: SGHRS and YFSETQ. V was pared by 0 bases and J by 6 bases, with 9 bases between. The CDR3 runs to 14 residues. CDR3 loop: CASSLEAGDEKLFF. In DNA form, the CDR3 reads TGCGCCAGCAGCTTGGAGGCAGGGGATGAAAAACTGTTTTTT.